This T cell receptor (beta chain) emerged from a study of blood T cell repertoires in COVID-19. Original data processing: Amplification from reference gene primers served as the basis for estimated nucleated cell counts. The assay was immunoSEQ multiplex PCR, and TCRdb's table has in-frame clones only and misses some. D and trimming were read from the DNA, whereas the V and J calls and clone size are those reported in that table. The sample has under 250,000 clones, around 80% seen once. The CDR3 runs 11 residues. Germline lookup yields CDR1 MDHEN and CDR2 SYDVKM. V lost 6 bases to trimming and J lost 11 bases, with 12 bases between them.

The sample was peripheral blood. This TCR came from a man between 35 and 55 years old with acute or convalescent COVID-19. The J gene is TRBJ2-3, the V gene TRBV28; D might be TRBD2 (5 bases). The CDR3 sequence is CASSLQREQYF. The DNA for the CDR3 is TGTGCCAGCAGCCTTCAGAGGGAGCAGTATTTT.